This T cell receptor beta chain was recorded in a study of technical replicates of blood from four donors. Method: immunoSEQ multiplex PCR; TCRdb's copy keeps in-frame clones and lacks some. The table includes about 62,000 clones, roughly 98% detected once. The CDR3 has 17 residues. The germline CDR1 and CDR2 sequences are SEHNR and FQNEAQ (reference sequence). V lost 6 bases, J lost 6 bases, and 23 bases lay in between. Sequencing input: T cells isolated from PBMCs. This clonotype originated in a human donor in good health. The chain carries TRBV7-9 and TRBJ1-4; maybe TRBD1 (6 bases). CDR3 in amino acids: CASSITRGAGPDEKLFF. DNA for the CDR3: TGTGCCAGCAGTATCACCAGGGGCGCAGGACCAGATGAAAAACTGTTTTTT. Using reference TRBV7-9 and TRBJ1-4 for the parts outside the CDR3, the full variable domain is DTGVSQNPRHKITKRGQNVTFRCDPISEHNRLYWYRQTLGQGPEFLTYFQNEAQLEKSRLLSDRFSAERPKGSFSTLEIQRTEQGDSAMYLCASSITRGAGPDEKLFFGSGTQLSVL.